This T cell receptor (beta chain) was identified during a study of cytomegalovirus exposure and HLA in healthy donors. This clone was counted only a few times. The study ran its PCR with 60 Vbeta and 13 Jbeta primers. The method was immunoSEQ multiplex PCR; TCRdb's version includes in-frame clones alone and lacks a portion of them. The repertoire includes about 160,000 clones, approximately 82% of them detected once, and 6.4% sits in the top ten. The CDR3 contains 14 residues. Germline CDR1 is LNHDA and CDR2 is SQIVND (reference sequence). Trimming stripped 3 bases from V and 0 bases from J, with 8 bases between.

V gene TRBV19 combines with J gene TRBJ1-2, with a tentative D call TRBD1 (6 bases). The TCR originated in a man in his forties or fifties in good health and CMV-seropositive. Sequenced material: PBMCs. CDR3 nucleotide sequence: TGTGCCAGTAGTATGGACAGCCCTAACTATGGCTACACCTTC. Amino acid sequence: CASSMDSPNYGYTF.